Detailed here is one T cell receptor beta chain. The junction departs from germline at one end; a sequencing error may be responsible. CDR3 and TCR beta VDJ profiling relied on genomic DNA as the template. TCRdb passed the reads through MiXCR, listing each CDR3 protein once. The sample has under 200,000 distinct CDR3 sequences, more than 45% seen once. This record belongs to a study of CD8+CD57+ T cells in acquired aplastic anemia. The sequenced patients had an expansion of CD8+CD57+ cells seen by flow cytometry. The sample taken for sequencing was sorted CD4+, CD8+, or CD8+CD57+ T cells (not recorded which) from PBMCs. The sequence derives from a human donor with aplastic anemia.

In DNA form, the CDR3 reads TGTTCCAGCAGTTACGGGGGCAGCACCTACGAGCAGTACTTC. It codes for CSSSYGGSTYEQYF. The chain has TRBV7-2 and TRBJ2-7; tentatively, D is TRBD1 or TRBD2 (6 bases each). The CDR3 totals 14 residues. The germline V gene encodes CDR1 SGHTA and CDR2 FQGNSA. Drawing the rest from reference TRBV7-2 and TRBJ2-7, the complete variable domain is GAGVSQSPSNKVTEKGKDVELRCDPISGHTALYWYRQSLGQGLEFLIYFQGNSAPDKSGLPSDRFSAERTGGSVSTLTIQRTQQEDSAVYLCSSSYGGSTYEQYFGPGTRLTVT.